These T cell receptor beta chains were read from a single sample in a study of CD8 T cells in Susac syndrome. TCRdb recomputed calls from the immunoSEQ multiplex PCR reads with MiXCR, one row per CDR3 protein. This table holds some 190,000 distinct CDR3 sequences, about 95% found once. The sample consisted of CD4+ T cells from PBMCs. These receptors originate from a human donor in good health. The CDR3 runs from the conserved cysteine through the conserved F or W. Fields, in order: CDR3 DNA, CDR3 protein, J gene, clone size, V gene, D gene. The D gene is left open where the match is weak. Where a row states a size, it is once, few, many or the class of an expanded clone; other rows omit it.

DNA: TGTGCCAGCAGAACACCAAGGGATAGCTCCTACAATGAGCAGTTCTTC
CDR3: CASRTPRDSSYNEQFF
J: TRBJ2-1
size: NA
V: TRBV7-2
D: NA

DNA: TGTGCCAGCTCACCTGCGGTCGTCGAAAAACTGTTTTTT
CDR3: CASSPAVVEKLFF
J: TRBJ1-4
size: NA
V: TRBV18
D: NA

DNA: TGCAGCGTGCCCGCCCCGGGACTAGCGGGACCTAGCACAGATACGCAGTATTTT
CDR3: CSVPAPGLAGPSTDTQYF
J: TRBJ2-3
size: NA
V: TRBV29-1
D: TRBD2

DNA: TGCAGTGCTAGAGCAAGAGACCGCGTCCCAGATACGCAGTATTTT
CDR3: CSARARDRVPDTQYF
J: TRBJ2-3
size: NA
V: TRBV20-1
D: NA

DNA: TGTGCCAGCAGTCGATCCTCTTACAATGAGCAGTTCTTC
CDR3: CASSRSSYNEQFF
J: TRBJ2-1
size: few
V: TRBV6-2/TRBV6-3
D: NA

DNA: TGCGCCAGCAGGGGGGAGTCCTACGAGCAGTACTTC
CDR3: CASRGESYEQYF
J: TRBJ2-7
size: NA
V: TRBV5-1
D: NA

DNA: TGCAGTGCCAACGACCGAGGACGCTCCTACAATGAGCAGTTCTTC
CDR3: CSANDRGRSYNEQFF
J: TRBJ2-1
size: NA
V: TRBV20-1
D: NA

DNA: TGTGCCAGCAGCCAAGATAGACGTTTAGACCAGCCCCAGCATTTT
CDR3: CASSQDRRLDQPQHF
J: TRBJ1-5
size: NA
V: TRBV3-1
D: NA

DNA: TGCAGTGCTAGGCCAGACAACTTC
CDR3: CSARPDNF
J: TRBJ2-5
size: NA
V: TRBV20-1
D: NA

DNA: TGTGCCTGGATCCCTCAGGGAAGGACCTACGAGCAGTACTTC
CDR3: CAWIPQGRTYEQYF
J: TRBJ2-7
size: once
V: TRBV30
D: NA

DNA: TGTGCCAGCAGTCCCCTTTTACAGGGTATATCCTCTGGAAACACCATATATTTT
CDR3: CASSPLLQGISSGNTIYF
J: TRBJ1-3
size: NA
V: TRBV27
D: NA

DNA: TGTGCCAGCAGTTTCACCTCGGGTAACTATGGCTACACCTTC
CDR3: CASSFTSGNYGYTF
J: TRBJ1-2
size: NA
V: TRBV12-3/TRBV12-4
D: NA

DNA: TGTGCCACCAGTGATTTGCAACGGACGGAAGAGACCCAGTACTTC
CDR3: CATSDLQRTEETQYF
J: TRBJ2-5
size: NA
V: TRBV24-1
D: NA

DNA: TGCAGCATTCCCCCGACTAGCGGGGGGACCCAGTACTTC
CDR3: CSIPPTSGGTQYF
J: TRBJ2-5
size: NA
V: TRBV29-1
D: TRBD2

DNA: TGTGCCAGCAGAGGACAGGGGTCCTACGAGCAGTACTTC
CDR3: CASRGQGSYEQYF
J: TRBJ2-7
size: once
V: TRBV25-1
D: TRBD1

DNA: TGTGCCAGCAGTTTGGGCATCTCTGGGGCCAACGTCCTGACTTTC
CDR3: CASSLGISGANVLTF
J: TRBJ2-6
size: NA
V: TRBV27
D: NA

DNA: TGTGCCAGCAGTTACATTCGGGACAGAGACTACGAGCAGTACTTC
CDR3: CASSYIRDRDYEQYF
J: TRBJ2-7
size: NA
V: TRBV6-2/TRBV6-3
D: TRBD1

DNA: TGTGCCAGCAGCCAATATCTGGGAGGCTACACAGATACGCAGTATTTT
CDR3: CASSQYLGGYTDTQYF
J: TRBJ2-3
size: NA
V: TRBV14
D: NA

DNA: TGTGCCAGCAGCCTAGATCAGGGCGATGAAGCTTTCTTT
CDR3: CASSLDQGDEAFF
J: TRBJ1-1
size: NA
V: TRBV7-9
D: NA

DNA: TGTGCCAGCAGTTTAGGGGCGGCCACTGAAGCTTTCTTT
CDR3: CASSLGAATEAFF
J: TRBJ1-1
size: NA
V: TRBV12-3/TRBV12-4
D: NA

DNA: TGTGCCAGCACCAACGGCAGACAGATACCCTACGAGCAGTACTTC
CDR3: CASTNGRQIPYEQYF
J: TRBJ2-7
size: NA
V: TRBV2
D: NA

DNA: TGCAGCGTAGCCCGACAGGTGAACACTGAAGCTTTCTTT
CDR3: CSVARQVNTEAFF
J: TRBJ1-1
size: NA
V: TRBV29-1
D: NA

DNA: TGTGCCAGCAGTTTACCGGGACAGGGGGTCCGGGGAGCTTTCTTT
CDR3: CASSLPGQGVRGAFF
J: TRBJ1-1
size: NA
V: TRBV28
D: TRBD1

DNA: TGCAGCGCAACTGTGAGTGGTAGGCCTGATGGCTACACCTTC
CDR3: CSATVSGRPDGYTF
J: TRBJ1-2
size: NA
V: TRBV29-1
D: NA

DNA: TGCAGCGTTGCCCAGGGAGGCTCCTACGAGCAGTACTTC
CDR3: CSVAQGGSYEQYF
J: TRBJ2-7
size: NA
V: TRBV29-1
D: NA

DNA: TGCAGTGCCACTCGAGCGGGCTCCTACAATGAGCAGTTCTTC
CDR3: CSATRAGSYNEQFF
J: TRBJ2-1
size: NA
V: TRBV20-1
D: NA

DNA: TGTGCCAGCAGCTCCGGGATACTAGCGGGGCCCGACAATGAGCAGTTCTTC
CDR3: CASSSGILAGPDNEQFF
J: TRBJ2-1
size: NA
V: TRBV28
D: TRBD2

DNA: TGTGCCAGCAGCTTAGTATATGGAGCGGGAGGAAACAATGAGCAGTTCTTC
CDR3: CASSLVYGAGGNNEQFF
J: TRBJ2-1
size: NA
V: TRBV5-4
D: TRBD2

DNA: TGTGCCAGCAGTGAATTGGGGAGCGGCACCACAGATACGCAGTATTTT
CDR3: CASSELGSGTTDTQYF
J: TRBJ2-3
size: NA
V: TRBV25-1
D: NA